The clone carrying this T cell receptor (beta chain) appeared a single time. Its antigen is not identified. These data come from a study of cytomegalovirus exposure and HLA in healthy donors. Looking at the study overall: An analysis done earlier identified about 120 million unique TCR beta sequences from about 179 million T cells. General study points: Later analysis found that TCR beta chains associated with HLA were more clonally expanded than other, equally common chains. In a later analysis, 16,951 TCR beta sequences were associated with HLA alleles at 0.05 false discovery rate.

The germline gives CDR1 ENHRY, CDR2 SYGVKD. With 6 bases clipped from V and 8 bases from J, the junction kept 10 bases outside the gene matches. This CDR3 is built from 16 residues. PCR used 60 Vbeta primers and 13 Jbeta primers. Data came from immunoSEQ multiplex PCR; TCRdb stores just in-frame clones and leaves some out. The table lists some 100,000 clones, around three quarters of them singletons. V is TRBV10-3 and J is TRBJ2-3, with 14 positions matching TRBD2. The sample comprised PBMCs. The sequence derives from a female donor in good health and CMV-seropositive. CDR3 in DNA: TGTGCCATCAGCCCGACTAGCGGGGGGGCAGAAGGTACGCAGTATTTT. Translated: CAISPTSGGAEGTQYF.